The 14 T cell receptor beta chains below were found in one sample sequenced in a study of CD8 T cells in Susac syndrome. Random hexamers were used to reverse transcribe an amount of about 0.45 to 1 ug RNA. TCRdb called the immunoSEQ multiplex PCR reads again in MiXCR, with one record for every CDR3 protein. The sample records hundreds of thousands of distinct CDR3 sequences, 90% to 95% being singletons. Sequencing input: CD8+ T cells from PBMCs. These receptors came from a human donor with multiple sclerosis.

The V gene is TRBV19, the J gene TRBJ2-1; 8 nucleotides line up with TRBD2. Per the germline V gene, CDR1 is LNHDA and CDR2 is SQIVND (reference sequence). V was pared by 2 bases and J by 5 bases, with 8 bases of the junction left unmatched. This CDR3 is 16 amino acids long. For the CDR3, the DNA is TGTGCCAGTAGTATATACACTAGCGGCTTTCACAATGAGCAGTTCTTC. It yields the protein CASSIYTSGFHNEQFF.

This clonotype showed up just once. CDR3 amino acids: CSVVAVGSEQFF. CDR3 DNA: TGCAGCGTTGTAGCAGTGGGGTCTGAGCAGTTCTTC. V gene TRBV29-1 combines with J gene TRBJ2-1; D gene ambiguous. CDR1 SQVTM and CDR2 ANQGSEA come from the germline V gene. The CDR3 totals 12 residues. V lost 4 bases, J lost 9 bases, and 13 bases lay in between.

The rearrangement joins TRBV27 to TRBJ1-2, with a tentative D call TRBD1 (5 bases). The CDR3 spans 15 residues. Germline CDR1 is MNHEY and CDR2 is SMNVEV (reference sequence). The V and J ends lost 5 bases and 5 bases respectively, with 18 bases between them. The CDR3 DNA reads TGTGCCAGCAGTCCCAAGGCAGGGCTTTATTATGGCTACACCTTC. Translated, it gives CASSPKAGLYYGYTF.

The chain carries TRBV24-1 and TRBJ2-7; D gene unclear. The CDR3 loop spans 13 amino acids. CDR1 and CDR2 from the germline V gene are KGHDR and SFDVKD. Between the trimmed V and J ends, which lost 5 bases and 1 base, there was a span of 8 bases. The CDR3 here is CATSGTASYEQYF. The CDR3 nucleotides read TGTGCCACCAGTGGGACGGCGTCCTACGAGCAGTACTTC.

The chain is built from TRBV7-2 and TRBJ1-1, with 11 bases that match TRBD1. This CDR3 contains 15 residues. The germline CDR1 and CDR2 sequences are SGHTA and FQGNSA. Trimming removed 6 bases from V and 6 bases from J; junction bases left unmatched: 9. The CDR3 DNA is TGTGCCAGCAGGAGATGGACAGGGGGCATATCTGAAGCTTTCTTT. Amino acids: CASRRWTGGISEAFF.

V usage is TRBV24-1 and J usage is TRBJ2-4; D is possibly TRBD1 (5 bases). CDR3 length equals 11 residues. Germline-derived CDR1 and CDR2 are KGHDR and SFDVKD. Trimming pared 11 bases from V and 6 bases from J, leaving 10 bases between. The CDR3 loop is CAIGDGNIQYF. CDR3 DNA sequence: TGTGCCATAGGGGATGGAAACATTCAGTACTTC.

The chain combines TRBV9 with TRBJ2-6; TRBD2 is a possible D gene (5 bases). This CDR3 region has 18 residues. The V end lost 4 bases, the J end lost 0 bases, and 17 bases lay between the germline ends. Germline V CDR1 and CDR2: SGDLS, YYNGEE. This chain's CDR3 is CASSPGVRFSSGANVLTF. In DNA form, the CDR3 reads TGTGCCAGCAGCCCCGGGGTACGGTTTAGCTCTGGGGCCAACGTCCTGACTTTC.

This sequence joins TRBV12-3 or TRBV12-4 and TRBJ2-7; D may be TRBD2 (6 bases). The CDR3 runs to 12 residues. V shed 2 bases and J shed 6 bases, with 8 bases lying between them. CDR3 sequence (DNA): TGTGCCAGCAGTTTATGGGGGGTCGAGCAGTACTTC. This encodes CASSLWGVEQYF.

The rearrangement joins TRBV4-1 to TRBJ2-2; TRBD1 matches 10 bases. The CDR3 length is 17 residues. V trimming: 4 bases; J trimming: 3 bases; junction bases outside the gene matches: 8. Looked up from germline, CDR1 is MGHRA and CDR2 is YSYEKL. For the CDR3, the DNA is TGCGCCAGCAGCCTTAGCGCCGGGACAGGGGACACCGGGGAGCTGTTTTTT. The encoded protein is CASSLSAGTGDTGELFF.

The gene calls are TRBV6-5 and TRBJ2-5; no clear D. Germline lookup yields CDR1 MNHEY and CDR2 SVGAGI. The CDR3 is 13 residues long. Trimming removed 2 bases from V and 5 bases from J, with 9 bases in between. The CDR3 DNA follows: TGTGCCAGCAGTTACGGTATACGGGAGACCCAGTACTTC. As protein: CASSYGIRETQYF.

The chain carries TRBV7-3 and TRBJ2-3; D not certain. Germline CDR1 SGHTA, CDR2 FQGTGA. The ends were cut back, 4 bases at V and 3 bases at J, with 8 bases in the middle. This CDR3 is built from 13 residues. DNA of the CDR3: TGTGCCAGCAGCTATGAAGGGACAGATACGCAGTATTTT. As protein: CASSYEGTDTQYF. The full variable domain, completed using reference TRBV7-3 and TRBJ2-3, is GAGVSQTPSNKVTEKGKYVELRCDPISGHTALYWYRQSLGQGPEFLIYFQGTGAADDSGLPNDRFFAVRPEGSVSTLKIQRTERGDSAVYLCASSYEGTDTQYFGPGTRLTVL.

The table lists this clonotype with a count of one. The CDR3 region is CASSLGWDREGNQPQHF. The CDR3 bases are TGTGCCAGCAGCTTAGGGTGGGACAGGGAAGGCAATCAGCCCCAGCATTTT. This chain joins TRBV7-2 and TRBJ1-5; 9 nucleotides align to TRBD1. V gave up 1 base and J gave up 2 bases; unmatched junction bases: 6. CDR3 length: 17 residues. Per germline, CDR1 SGHTA and CDR2 FQGNSA.

The V gene is TRBV7-9, the J gene TRBJ2-1; D is unresolved. Trimming took off 3 bases at V and 3 bases at J, with 12 bases between the two ends. Germline V CDR1 and CDR2: SEHNR, FQNEAQ (reference sequence). The CDR3 runs 15 residues. The CDR3 is CASSFPESGYNEQFF. The DNA of the CDR3 is TGTGCCAGCAGCTTTCCGGAGTCAGGCTACAATGAGCAGTTCTTC. Full variable domain (remainder filled in from reference TRBV7-9 and TRBJ2-1): DTGVSQNPRHKITKRGQNVTFRCDPISEHNRLYWYRQTLGQGPEFLTYFQNEAQLEKSRLLSDRFSAERPKGSFSTLEIQRTEQGDSAMYLCASSFPESGYNEQFFGPGTRLTVL.

The rearrangement uses TRBV5-6 and TRBJ2-3, with 7 bases aligning to TRBD1. V shed 3 bases, J shed 3 bases, and the junction held 1 base outside the gene matches. This CDR3 has 13 amino acids. Germline loops: CDR1 SGHDT, CDR2 YYEEEE. CDR3 sequence (DNA): TGTGCCAGCAGCTCGACAGGGACAGATACGCAGTATTTT. This translates into CASSSTGTDTQYF.